By its share, the clone carrying this T cell receptor (beta chain) is medium-sized (0.01 to 0.1%). Its antigen is still unknown. TCRdb processed the reads anew with MiXCR; each CDR3 protein has one entry. Among about 78,000 distinct CDR3 sequences listed, approximately 42% were seen once. The data stem from a study of T cell repertoires in cytomegalovirus infection. Overall study: Public TCR beta signatures indicated both CMV infection and matching HLA type.

The CDR3 covers 14 residues. The germline V and J ends were trimmed by 2 bases and 5 bases, with 13 bases remaining between them. Germline lookup yields CDR1 MNHEY and CDR2 SVGAGI. The source is a human donor in good health (CMV status not recorded). Some clones in this sample may be carry-over from other donors' samples. The sample in question was CD8+ T cells from cultured PBMCs, obtained from culture after CMV antigen stimulation. The rearrangement joins TRBV6-5 to TRBJ2-7, with TRBD1 as a possible D gene (6 bases). CDR3 amino acids: CASSYGTPGDEQYF. CDR3 DNA: TGTGCCAGCAGTTACGGGACACCCGGGGACGAGCAGTACTTC.